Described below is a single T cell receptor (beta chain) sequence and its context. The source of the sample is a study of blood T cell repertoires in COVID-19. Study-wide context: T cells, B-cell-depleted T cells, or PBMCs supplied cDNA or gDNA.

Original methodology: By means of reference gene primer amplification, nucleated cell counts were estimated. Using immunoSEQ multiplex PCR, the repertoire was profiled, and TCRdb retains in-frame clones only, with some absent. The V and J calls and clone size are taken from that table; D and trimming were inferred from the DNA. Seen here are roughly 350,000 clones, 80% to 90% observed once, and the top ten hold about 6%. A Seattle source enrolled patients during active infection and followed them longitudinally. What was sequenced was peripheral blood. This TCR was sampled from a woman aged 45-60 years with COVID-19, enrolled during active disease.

This CDR3 reads CASGRGLNYEQYF. CDR3 DNA sequence: TGTGCCAGCGGTAGGGGGCTAAACTACGAGCAGTACTTC. The rearrangement links TRBV13 to TRBJ2-7; 7 bases align to TRBD1. The V gene end was trimmed by 8 bases and the J gene end by 3 bases; junction bases not matched to a gene: 7. There are 13 residues in the CDR3. Looked up from germline, CDR1 is PRHDT and CDR2 is FYEKMQ (reference sequence).